This TCR beta chain was captured by sequencing in a study of cytomegalovirus exposure and HLA in healthy donors. Study findings and constraints: Within an earlier analysis, most TCR beta V segments proved productive either about 87% or about 30% of the time. In a later analysis, HLA-associated TCR beta chains were more clonally expanded than equally common others. The authors listed 150 to 200 TCR beta chains as cytomegalovirus-associated. Follow-up analysis found HLA locus-dependent TCR association rates, highest for DRB1 and lowest for HLA-C.

Turning to this clone: Antigen specificity is unknown. Sequence at one end of the junction differs from germline and may be a read error.

Primers included in the PCR were 60 Vbeta and 13 Jbeta primers. Sequencing used immunoSEQ multiplex PCR; TCRdb keeps in-frame clones, though not all of them. The sample consists of 150,000 to 200,000 clones, 85% of them appearing once. CDR1 and CDR2 (germline): SSHAT, FNYEAQ (reference sequence). This CDR3 has 13 residues. The chain links TRBV7-7 to TRBJ1-3; no firm D call. The receptor's source is a man aged 18 to 29 in good health and CMV-seropositive. Sequencing was carried out using PBMCs. The CDR3 reads CASSGQWGDTIYF. The CDR3 nucleotides are TGTGCTAGCAGCGGCCAGTGGGGAGACACCATATATTTT.